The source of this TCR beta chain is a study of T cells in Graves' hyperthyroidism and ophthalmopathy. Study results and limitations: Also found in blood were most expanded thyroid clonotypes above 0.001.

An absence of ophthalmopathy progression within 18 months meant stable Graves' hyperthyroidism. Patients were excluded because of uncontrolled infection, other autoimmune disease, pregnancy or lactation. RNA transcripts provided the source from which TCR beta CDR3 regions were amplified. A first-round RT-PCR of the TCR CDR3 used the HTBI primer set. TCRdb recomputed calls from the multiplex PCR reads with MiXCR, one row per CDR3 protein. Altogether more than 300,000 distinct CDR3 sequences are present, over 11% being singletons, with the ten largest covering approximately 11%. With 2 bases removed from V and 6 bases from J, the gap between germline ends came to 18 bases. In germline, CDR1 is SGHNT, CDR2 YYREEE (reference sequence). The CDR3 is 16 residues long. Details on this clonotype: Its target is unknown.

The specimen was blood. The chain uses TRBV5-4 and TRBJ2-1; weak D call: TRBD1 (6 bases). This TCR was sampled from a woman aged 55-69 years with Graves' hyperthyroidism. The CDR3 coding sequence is TGTGCCAGCAGCTTCGCCGGGACACTTGGAACCAATGAGCAGTTCTTC. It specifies CASSFAGTLGTNEQFF.